This T cell receptor beta chain was sequenced for a study of blood T cell repertoires in COVID-19. Study context: Sample material is recorded as cDNA or gDNA derived from T cells, B-cell-depleted T cells, or PBMCs.

Trimming removed 2 bases from V and 1 base from J; junction bases left unmatched: 4. CDR3 length equals 16 residues. Germline CDR1 LGHNA, CDR2 YNFKEQ. Per the original data handling: Reference gene primer amplification gave estimated nucleated cell counts. This table comes from immunoSEQ multiplex PCR, and its TCRdb copy is limited to in-frame clones, with some not included. The DNA gave D and trimming, while V, J and clone size come from that table. The sample yields roughly 300,000 clones, 65% to 90% seen once. Cohort placement rested on clinical history that participants reported themselves. Either two negative PCRs, clearance, or symptom resolution qualified Cohort 3 donors as recovered.

The V and J genes are TRBV4-2 and TRBJ2-3; 9 bases map to TRBD2. Sequenced material: PBMCs or T cells enriched from blood (not recorded which). This receptor was taken from a woman between 18 and 29 years old who had recovered from COVID-19. CDR3 nucleotide sequence: TGTGCCAGCAGCCAACCCTTAGCGGGGGGCACAGATACGCAGTATTTT. Its protein is CASSQPLAGGTDTQYF.